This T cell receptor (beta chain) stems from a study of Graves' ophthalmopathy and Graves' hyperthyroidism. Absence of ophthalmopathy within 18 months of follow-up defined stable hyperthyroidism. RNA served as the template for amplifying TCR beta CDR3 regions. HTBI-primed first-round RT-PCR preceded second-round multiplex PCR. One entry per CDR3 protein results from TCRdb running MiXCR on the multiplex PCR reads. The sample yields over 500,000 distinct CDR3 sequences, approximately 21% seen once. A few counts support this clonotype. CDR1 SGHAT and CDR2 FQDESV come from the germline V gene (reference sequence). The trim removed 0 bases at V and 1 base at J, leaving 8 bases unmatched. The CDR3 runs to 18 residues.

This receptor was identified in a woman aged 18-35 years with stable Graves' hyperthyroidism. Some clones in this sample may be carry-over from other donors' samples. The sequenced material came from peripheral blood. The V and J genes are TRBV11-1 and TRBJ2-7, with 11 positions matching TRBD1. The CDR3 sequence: CASSLAGRTGGASYEQYF. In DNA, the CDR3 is TGTGCCAGCAGCTTAGCGGGCCGGACAGGGGGCGCTTCCTACGAGCAGTACTTC.